The 9 T cell receptor beta chains below were found in one sample sequenced in a study of post-analysis software for immune sequencing data (dated by TCRdb to between 2014 and 2017). The library came from PCR. The sequencer listed for this sample is Illumina HiSeq 2500. To reduce PCR and sequencing biases, unique molecular identifiers were incorporated into the TCR beta cDNA libraries. Through fastp at Q25 and MiXCR, TCRdb rebuilt clones from the public reads, retaining in-frame beta chains. Rows are combined by CDR3 protein, so each entry shows the most common genes and DNA. This sample comprises about 540,000 distinct CDR3 sequences, less than 40% of them detected only once. The ten largest account for around 6% of the sample. Antigens of these TCRs are unknown. The research as a whole found: Significantly higher frequencies in patients than in controls were found for a handful of TRBV segments, including TRBV5-6, TRBV5-1 and TRBV20-1.

Input material: blood. These receptors originate from a girl aged 2-17 years with multiple sclerosis.

This clonotype has a count of ten or more. The chain is built from TRBV5-6 and TRBJ2-7; D gene unclear. The CDR3 is 12 amino acids. Trimming left V 4 bases short and J 0 bases short, with 5 bases between. CDR1 is SGHDT, CDR2 YYEEEE, per germline. The CDR3 reads CASSRPSYEQYF. The CDR3 region has the DNA TGTGCCAGCAGCCGTCCCTCCTACGAGCAGTACTTC. Using reference TRBV5-6 and TRBJ2-7 for the parts outside the CDR3, the full variable domain is DAGVTQSPTHLIKTRGQQVTLRCSPKSGHDTVSWYQQALGQGPQFIFQYYEEEERQRGNFPDRFSGHQFPNYSSELNVNALLLGDSALYLCASSRPSYEQYFGPGTRLTVT.

Here the CDR3 DNA reads TGTGCCAGCAGCCCAGACAGGGGGTCTAAAAAAGCTGGGGCCAACGTCCTGACTTTC. It codes for CASSPDRGSKKAGANVLTF. This chain uses TRBV3-1 with TRBJ2-6; 9 nucleotides agree with TRBD1. CDR1 is LGHDT, CDR2 YNNKEL, per germline (reference sequence). The CDR3 covers 19 residues. The V and J ends lost 4 bases and 2 bases, in that order; junction bases with no gene match: 12.

As regards this clonotype: The junction differs from germline at one of its ends, possibly a read error. V is TRBV29-1 and J is TRBJ2-5, with D possibly matching TRBD2 (6 bases). Germline assignment: CDR1 SQVTM and CDR2 ANQGSEA. The CDR3 extends over 11 amino acids. The CDR3 coding sequence is TGCAGTGTTGAAGATCGGGGGAGGAGGTACTTC. It codes for CSVEDRGRRYF.

This chain connects TRBV27 to TRBJ1-6, with D maybe TRBD1 (5 bases). The CDR3 has 13 amino acids. Germline V gives CDR1 MNHEY, CDR2 SMNVEV (reference sequence). The V gene lost 6 bases and the J gene lost 9 bases, with 12 bases spanning the gap. The CDR3 DNA is TGTGCCAGCAGCCTTCCGCAGGGTTCACCCCTCCACTTT. Its protein product is CASSLPQGSPLHF.

The chain links TRBV7-2 to TRBJ2-5; the D gene is possibly TRBD1 (6 bases). The ends were cut back, 1 base at V and 4 bases at J, with 19 bases in the middle. CDR1 and CDR2 from the germline V gene are SGHTA and FQGNSA. The CDR3 totals 17 residues. The CDR3 loop is CASSLEDSPAWGETQYF. In DNA form, the CDR3 reads TGTGCCAGCAGCTTAGAGGACAGTCCTGCGTGGGGAGAGACCCAGTACTTC.

The V and J genes are TRBV5-1 and TRBJ2-5; D is perhaps TRBD1 or TRBD2 (5 bases each). Trimming removed 6 bases from V and 3 bases from J, with 15 bases in between. The germline gives CDR1 SGHRS, CDR2 YFSETQ. The CDR3 loop spans 14 amino acids. The CDR3 nucleotides are TGCGCCAGCAAAAACCGGGACCTAGAAGAGACCCAGTACTTC. It is translated as CASKNRDLEETQYF.

In regard to this clonotype: With a much larger clone just one base away, this may be a read error. This sequence joins TRBV3-1 and TRBJ2-1; 12 nucleotides align to TRBD2. This CDR3 contains 14 residues. The J segment lost 7 bases and the V segment lost 7 bases, leaving 5 bases of the junction unmatched. Germline loops: CDR1 LGHDT, CDR2 YNNKEL (reference sequence). CDR3 coding DNA: TGTGCCAGCAACCAGGGACTAGCGGGTAATGAGCAGTTCTTC. Its protein product is CASNQGLAGNEQFF.

This clonotype turned up a few times. This chain links TRBV20-1 with TRBJ2-1; D is undetermined. Germline V lookup: CDR1 DFQATT, CDR2 SNEGSKA (reference sequence). The CDR3 extends over 13 amino acids. The V gene lost 1 base and the J gene lost 7 bases, with 11 bases spanning the gap. The CDR3 spells CSARGEPENEQFF. DNA of the CDR3: TGCAGTGCTAGAGGGGAACCGGAAAATGAGCAGTTCTTC.

This rearrangement joins TRBV7-2 to TRBJ2-1; D gene uncertain. Germline CDR1 and CDR2: SGHTA and FQGNSA. The CDR3 extends over 14 amino acids. V gave up 4 bases and J gave up 4 bases, with 11 bases separating them. The CDR3 reads CASSSPGIYNEQFF. DNA for the CDR3: TGTGCCAGCAGCTCTCCGGGCATTTACAATGAGCAGTTCTTC.